One sample yielded the 20 T cell receptor beta chains listed below, sequenced in a study of cytomegalovirus exposure and HLA in healthy donors. Sequencing was performed with immunoSEQ multiplex PCR; in TCRdb, only in-frame clones are kept and a portion is missing. The sample includes about 120,000 clones, approximately 90% of them seen just once. What was sequenced was PBMCs. The receptors originated from a woman aged 18-29 years in good health and CMV-seronegative.

In DNA, the CDR3 is TGTGCCAGCAGCGTAGGGTTAGGGGGCGGTCGAGATACGCAGTATTTT. Protein sequence: CASSVGLGGGRDTQYF. The V gene is TRBV9, the J gene TRBJ2-3; 7 bases match TRBD1. The germline gives CDR1 SGDLS, CDR2 YYNGEE. CDR3 length equals 16 residues. V was clipped by 0 bases and J by 5 bases; unmatched bases: 9.

This chain connects TRBV6-1 to TRBJ2-6; D gene unclear. The germline gives CDR1 MNHNS, CDR2 SASEGT. Trimming left V 8 bases short and J 0 bases short, with 8 bases between. This CDR3 comprises 14 residues. CDR3 in amino acids: CASHRRSGANVLTF. The CDR3 DNA reads TGTGCCAGCCACAGACGCTCTGGGGCCAACGTCCTGACTTTC.

CDR3 coding DNA: TGTGCCAGCAGTTACTCGGGACAATATGGCTACACCTTC. Translation gives CASSYSGQYGYTF. The rearrangement joins TRBV6-5 to TRBJ1-2; D possibly corresponds to TRBD1 (6 bases). The CDR3 is 13 residues long. Between the trimmed V and J ends, which lost 0 bases and 5 bases, there was a span of 7 bases. Germline values: CDR1 MNHEY, CDR2 SVGAGI.

The chain couples TRBV5-1 to TRBJ2-1; perhaps TRBD2 as D (7 bases). V lost 0 bases and J 8 bases, leaving 18 bases between the germline ends. Germline CDR1 SGHRS, CDR2 YFSETQ. The CDR3 has 16 residues. CDR3 nucleotide sequence: TGCGCCAGCAGCTTGGATCCCGGGGGGCCCAGGGATGAGCAGTTCTTC. Protein: CASSLDPGGPRDEQFF.

V usage is TRBV11-1 and J usage is TRBJ1-1, with 8 bases that match TRBD1. V was clipped by 5 bases and J by 3 bases; unmatched bases: 5. Germline CDR1 reads SGHAT; CDR2 reads FQDESV (reference sequence). This CDR3 region has 14 residues. CDR3 sequence reads: CASSGRQGYTEAFF. The DNA of the CDR3 is TGTGCCAGCAGCGGAAGACAGGGGTACACTGAAGCTTTCTTT.

This chain connects TRBV7-2 to TRBJ1-2, with D possibly matching TRBD1 (6 bases). This CDR3 comprises 13 residues. Deletions cut 5 bases from V and 8 bases from J, with 15 bases between. Germline values: CDR1 SGHTA, CDR2 FQGNSA. CDR3 region: CASSMSGQRGYTF. The CDR3 DNA reads as TGTGCCAGCAGCATGTCCGGACAGAGAGGCTACACCTTC.

V and J are TRBV7-2 and TRBJ2-7; TRBD1 matches 9 bases. Germline CDR1 SGHTA, CDR2 FQGNSA. The CDR3 is made up of 16 amino acids. V lost 1 base to trimming and J lost 6 bases; unmatched junction nucleotides: 10. The chain's CDR3 is CASSLVATGGPFEQYF. The CDR3 DNA sequence: TGTGCCAGCAGCTTAGTCGCGACAGGGGGTCCTTTCGAGCAGTACTTC. The whole variable domain, filled in from reference TRBV7-2 and TRBJ2-7, reads GAGVSQSPSNKVTEKGKDVELRCDPISGHTALYWYRQSLGQGLEFLIYFQGNSAPDKSGLPSDRFSAERTGGSVSTLTIQRTQQEDSAVYLCASSLVATGGPFEQYFGPGTRLTVT.

The chain uses TRBV11-2 and TRBJ2-7; D gene unclear. Trimming left V 5 bases short and J 0 bases short, with 14 bases between. This CDR3 comprises 15 residues. CDR1 is SGHAT and CDR2 is FQNNGV in the germline V gene. CDR3 protein: CASSPNHATSYEQYF. The CDR3 nucleotides are TGTGCCAGCAGCCCCAACCACGCTACCTCCTACGAGCAGTACTTC.

The V call is TRBV27, the J call TRBJ2-1; 11 nucleotides line up with TRBD2. V lost 7 bases, J lost 4 bases, and 3 bases stayed unmatched. The CDR3 loop spans 14 amino acids. CDR1 and CDR2 from the germline V gene are MNHEY and SMNVEV (reference sequence). CDR3 sequence reads: CASMTSGTYNEQFF. The DNA for the CDR3 is TGTGCCAGCATGACTAGCGGGACTTACAATGAGCAGTTCTTC.

The rearrangement uses TRBV5-1 and TRBJ2-1; weak D call: TRBD2 (6 bases). Per the germline V gene, CDR1 is SGHRS and CDR2 is YFSETQ. CDR3 length: 16 amino acids. V was trimmed by 1 base and J by 3 bases, leaving 14 bases between them. CDR3 residues: CASSLSSGVFYNEQFF. For the CDR3, the DNA is TGCGCCAGCAGCTTGTCTTCGGGAGTTTTCTACAATGAGCAGTTCTTC.

This chain connects TRBV4-1 to TRBJ2-5; D is ambiguous. CDR1 is MGHRA, CDR2 YSYEKL, per germline. There are 17 residues in the CDR3. V shed 0 bases and J shed 2 bases, with 16 bases lying between them. The CDR3 nucleotides are TGCGCCAGCAGCCAAGAAATTCTCGGGTTCGGGCAAGAGACCCAGTACTTC. Translated: CASSQEILGFGQETQYF.

The chain has TRBV5-6 and TRBJ2-1; 10 bases match TRBD2. The CDR3 contains 16 residues. Germline assignment: CDR1 SGHDT and CDR2 YYEEEE. V was pared by 4 bases and J by 2 bases, with 6 bases of the junction left unmatched. The CDR3 is CASSPSGRVTYNEQFF. The CDR3 DNA follows: TGTGCCAGCAGCCCCAGCGGGAGGGTCACCTACAATGAGCAGTTCTTC.

The chain uses TRBV28 and TRBJ2-7, with TRBD1 identical over 8 bases. Germline V gene sequence: CDR1 MDHEN, CDR2 SYDVKM. This CDR3 contains 16 residues. The junction had 9 bases not matched to a gene; V was cut back by 5 bases and J by 0 bases. The CDR3 here is CASSGAGTGLSYEQYF. CDR3 DNA: TGTGCCAGCAGTGGGGCCGGGACAGGTCTCTCCTACGAGCAGTACTTC.

This sequence joins TRBV27 and TRBJ2-3, with 8 bases identical to TRBD2. This CDR3 region has 18 residues. CDR1 MNHEY and CDR2 SMNVEV come from the germline V gene (reference sequence). The V and J ends lost 0 bases and 4 bases, in that order; junction bases with no gene match: 12. CDR3 in amino acids: CASSLSGTGGGTPDTQYF. CDR3 coding DNA: TGTGCCAGCAGTTTATCGGGGACTGGCGGGGGGACCCCAGATACGCAGTATTTT.

The chain combines TRBV7-3 with TRBJ2-1, with D unresolved. CDR3 length: 13 residues. V was cut by 2 bases and J by 5 bases, with 7 bases left in between. Germline V lookup: CDR1 SGHTA, CDR2 FQGTGA. Here the CDR3 reads CASSLVRDNEQFF. CDR3 DNA sequence: TGTGCCAGCAGCTTAGTTAGAGACAATGAGCAGTTCTTC.

The DNA for the CDR3 is TGTGCCAGCAGAGAGACAGGGGTTGGTTCACCCCTCCACTTT. Protein: CASRETGVGSPLHF. The V and J genes are TRBV28 and TRBJ1-6, with TRBD1 matching over 8 bases. Trimming removed 6 bases from V and 9 bases from J; junction bases left unmatched: 7. This CDR3 contains 14 residues. The germline gives CDR1 MDHEN, CDR2 SYDVKM.

The V gene is TRBV29-1, the J gene TRBJ2-7; perhaps TRBD1 as D (5 bases). This CDR3 contains 13 residues. The V end lost 4 bases, the J end lost 1 base, and 11 bases lay between the germline ends. The germline V gene encodes CDR1 SQVTM and CDR2 ANQGSEA. CDR3 region: CSVATGSSYEQYF. The DNA of the CDR3 is TGCAGCGTTGCAACAGGTTCGTCCTACGAGCAGTACTTC.

The rearrangement uses TRBV5-4 and TRBJ2-5, with 10 bases lining up with TRBD1. This CDR3 contains 14 residues. V lost 3 bases, J lost 2 bases, and 1 base stayed unmatched. In germline, CDR1 is SGHNT, CDR2 YYREEE (reference sequence). The CDR3 sequence is CASSWTGGQETQYF. The CDR3 DNA follows: TGTGCCAGCAGCTGGACAGGGGGTCAAGAGACCCAGTACTTC.

The chain links TRBV4-3 to TRBJ2-1; 13 bases align to TRBD2. CDR3 length: 14 residues. CDR1 is LGHNA, CDR2 YSLEER, per germline. Trimming cost V 5 bases and J 10 bases; bases outside gene matches: 5. The CDR3 DNA reads TGCGCCAGCAGCACGGGACTAGCGGGAAACGAGCAGTTCTTC. Amino acids: CASSTGLAGNEQFF.

V usage is TRBV4-3 and J usage is TRBJ2-7; 7 bases are a match to TRBD1. This CDR3 spans 15 amino acids. The V segment lost 4 bases and the J segment 4 bases; nucleotides outside the gene matches: 10. Germline V lookup: CDR1 LGHNA, CDR2 YSLEER. Written as DNA, the CDR3 is TGCGCCAGCAGCCGCACGGTCGACAGGGCGTACGAGCAGTACTTC. As protein: CASSRTVDRAYEQYF.